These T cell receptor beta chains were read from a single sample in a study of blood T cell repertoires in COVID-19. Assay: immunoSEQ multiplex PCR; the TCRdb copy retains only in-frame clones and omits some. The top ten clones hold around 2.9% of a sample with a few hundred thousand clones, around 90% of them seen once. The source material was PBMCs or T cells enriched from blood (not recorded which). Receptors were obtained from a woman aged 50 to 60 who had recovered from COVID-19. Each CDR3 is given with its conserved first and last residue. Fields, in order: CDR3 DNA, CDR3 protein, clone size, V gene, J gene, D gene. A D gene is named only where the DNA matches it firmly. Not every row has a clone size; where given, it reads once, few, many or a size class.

CDR3nt: TGTGCCTGGAGGCGGGGCGGACTGAAGTTCTTC
CDR3aa: CAWRRGGLKFF
abundance: .
v_gene: TRBV30
j_gene: TRBJ2-1
d_gene: .

CDR3nt: TGTGCCAGCAGTTTGGACAGCGGGAGCTCCTACAATGAGCAGTTCTTC
CDR3aa: CASSLDSGSSYNEQFF
abundance: .
v_gene: TRBV27
j_gene: TRBJ2-1
d_gene: TRBD2

CDR3nt: TGCGCCAGCAGCCAAGATCTCACTAGCTCTGGAAACACCATATATTTT
CDR3aa: CASSQDLTSSGNTIYF
abundance: .
v_gene: TRBV4-3
j_gene: TRBJ1-3
d_gene: .

CDR3nt: TGTGCCAGCAGTGAAGGAGGCGGCACCTACGAGCAGTACTTC
CDR3aa: CASSEGGGTYEQYF
abundance: .
v_gene: TRBV6-1
j_gene: TRBJ2-7
d_gene: .

CDR3nt: TGTGCCAGCAGCTACAGGGAGGGCAGTCTGCCCCAGCATTTT
CDR3aa: CASSYREGSLPQHF
abundance: .
v_gene: TRBV27
j_gene: TRBJ1-5
d_gene: .

CDR3nt: TGCGCCAGCAGCCAAATCACAGGCCGTGAGTCACCCCTCCACTTT
CDR3aa: CASSQITGRESPLHF
abundance: once
v_gene: TRBV4-3
j_gene: TRBJ1-6
d_gene: .

CDR3nt: TGTGCCAGTAGTATCGGGACAGGGAAGCGGCTATCAGAGACCCAGTACTTC
CDR3aa: CASSIGTGKRLSETQYF
abundance: .
v_gene: TRBV19
j_gene: TRBJ2-5
d_gene: TRBD1

CDR3nt: TGTGCCAGCAGCTTCCAGACAGCCTATGGCTACACCTTC
CDR3aa: CASSFQTAYGYTF
abundance: .
v_gene: TRBV5-6
j_gene: TRBJ1-2
d_gene: .

CDR3nt: TGCAGTGCTAGTGACTCCCGGGACAGGGTCCCCTACGAGCAGTACTTC
CDR3aa: CSASDSRDRVPYEQYF
abundance: once
v_gene: TRBV20-1
j_gene: TRBJ2-7
d_gene: TRBD1

CDR3nt: TGTGCCAGCAGTTACCCGGGGACCGGGGAGCTGTTTTTT
CDR3aa: CASSYPGTGELFF
abundance: .
v_gene: TRBV6-6
j_gene: TRBJ2-2
d_gene: .

CDR3nt: TGTGCCAGCAGCCCTAGCGGATTCTACTACGAGCAGTACTTC
CDR3aa: CASSPSGFYYEQYF
abundance: .
v_gene: TRBV7-2
j_gene: TRBJ2-7
d_gene: TRBD2

CDR3nt: TGTGCCAGCAGTTTTACCGTCAGTTCACCCCTCCACTTT
CDR3aa: CASSFTVSSPLHF
abundance: .
v_gene: TRBV6-5
j_gene: TRBJ1-6
d_gene: .

CDR3nt: TGTGCCAGCTCGGGTTCTAATGAAAAACTGTTTTTT
CDR3aa: CASSGSNEKLFF
abundance: .
v_gene: TRBV28
j_gene: TRBJ1-4
d_gene: .

CDR3nt: TGTGCTAGTGGTTACCAGACGGAGGACACTGAAGCTTTCTTT
CDR3aa: CASGYQTEDTEAFF
abundance: .
v_gene: TRBV12-5
j_gene: TRBJ1-1
d_gene: .

CDR3nt: TGCGCCAGCAGCCCCACTGACAGGGGGACCTACGAGCAGTACTTC
CDR3aa: CASSPTDRGTYEQYF
abundance: .
v_gene: TRBV4-1
j_gene: TRBJ2-7
d_gene: TRBD1

CDR3nt: TGTGCCAGCAGCTTCCCCTTAGCGGGGGACTACAATGAGCAGTTCTTC
CDR3aa: CASSFPLAGDYNEQFF
abundance: .
v_gene: TRBV7-2
j_gene: TRBJ2-1
d_gene: TRBD2

CDR3nt: TGTGCCAGCAGCCAAGATCTTCTTAGGGGACAGGGTAATTCACCCCTCCACTTT
CDR3aa: CASSQDLLRGQGNSPLHF
abundance: .
v_gene: TRBV4-2
j_gene: TRBJ1-6
d_gene: TRBD1

CDR3nt: TGTGCCAGCAGTTTTCGGTTAAATCAGCCCCAGCATTTT
CDR3aa: CASSFRLNQPQHF
abundance: few
v_gene: TRBV28
j_gene: TRBJ1-5
d_gene: .

CDR3nt: TGTGCCAGCAGTGAACGGCTGGCGGGAGTAGATACGCAGTATTTT
CDR3aa: CASSERLAGVDTQYF
abundance: .
v_gene: TRBV6-1
j_gene: TRBJ2-3
d_gene: TRBD2

CDR3nt: TGTGCCAGCGCCCGCGGGGGCGCGTATGGCTACACCTTC
CDR3aa: CASARGGAYGYTF
abundance: .
v_gene: TRBV28
j_gene: TRBJ1-2
d_gene: .

CDR3nt: TGTGCCAGCAGCTCCCGGACTAGCGGAGGCAATGAGCAGTTCTTC
CDR3aa: CASSSRTSGGNEQFF
abundance: once
v_gene: TRBV11-1
j_gene: TRBJ2-1
d_gene: TRBD2

CDR3nt: TGTGCCAGCAGCTTAACCCCGGGAACGCACACCGGGGAGCTGTTTTTT
CDR3aa: CASSLTPGTHTGELFF
abundance: once
v_gene: TRBV7-2
j_gene: TRBJ2-2
d_gene: .

CDR3nt: TGTGCCAGCAGTTTACTCCCGACAGCGCCCAAAGCTTTCTTT
CDR3aa: CASSLLPTAPKAFF
abundance: .
v_gene: TRBV28
j_gene: TRBJ1-1
d_gene: .

CDR3nt: TGTGCCAACATTAACCGGGACAGTAGAAACACCATATATTTT
CDR3aa: CANINRDSRNTIYF
abundance: .
v_gene: TRBV28
j_gene: TRBJ1-3
d_gene: TRBD1

CDR3nt: TGTGCCAGTACCACGGGACAGAGTTATAATGAAAAACTGTTTTTT
CDR3aa: CASTTGQSYNEKLFF
abundance: .
v_gene: TRBV19
j_gene: TRBJ1-4
d_gene: TRBD1

CDR3nt: TGTGCCAGCAGCCCCGGGACTACGAACACCGGGGAGCTGTTTTTT
CDR3aa: CASSPGTTNTGELFF
abundance: .
v_gene: TRBV7-6
j_gene: TRBJ2-2
d_gene: TRBD2

CDR3nt: TGTGCCAGTAGCATAACAGGGTATCGCGGTAGGAGCAATCAGCCCCAGCATTTT
CDR3aa: CASSITGYRGRSNQPQHF
abundance: .
v_gene: TRBV19
j_gene: TRBJ1-5
d_gene: .

CDR3nt: TGTGCCAGCAGCACCCAGACAGGGAGCACTGAAGCTTTCTTT
CDR3aa: CASSTQTGSTEAFF
abundance: .
v_gene: TRBV9
j_gene: TRBJ1-1
d_gene: TRBD1

CDR3nt: TGTGCCTGGAGTGCGGTCACTGAAGCTTTCTTT
CDR3aa: CAWSAVTEAFF
abundance: .
v_gene: TRBV30
j_gene: TRBJ1-1
d_gene: .

CDR3nt: TGTGCCAGCAGCACCCCCACCTCTAGCTCCTACGAGCAGTACTTC
CDR3aa: CASSTPTSSSYEQYF
abundance: .
v_gene: TRBV6-6
j_gene: TRBJ2-7
d_gene: .

CDR3nt: TGCGCCAGCAGCTTGACCCCCCGGGGGGTAGGAGACACTGAAGCTTTCTTT
CDR3aa: CASSLTPRGVGDTEAFF
abundance: .
v_gene: TRBV5-1
j_gene: TRBJ1-1
d_gene: .

CDR3nt: TGCGCCAGCAGCCCCGGACAGCCGAACACCGGGGAGCTGTTTTTT
CDR3aa: CASSPGQPNTGELFF
abundance: .
v_gene: TRBV4-1
j_gene: TRBJ2-2
d_gene: .

CDR3nt: TGTGCCAGCAGCTTAGAACGACAGTTGAACACCGGGGAGCTGTTTTTT
CDR3aa: CASSLERQLNTGELFF
abundance: .
v_gene: TRBV7-2
j_gene: TRBJ2-2
d_gene: .